This T cell receptor beta chain stems from a study of blood T cell repertoires in COVID-19. Study as a whole: Both acute and convalescent COVID-19 samples were obtained from the United States, Italy and Spain.

Profiled with immunoSEQ multiplex PCR; TCRdb holds only in-frame clones, not every one. The table records about 190,000 clones, 70% to 90% of them present only once. In its sample, this clone was seen a few times. V shed 6 bases and J 10 bases; nucleotides not matched to a gene: 15. The CDR3 totals 14 residues. CDR1 and CDR2 from the germline V gene are SGHDT and YYEEEE. The chain uses TRBV5-6 and TRBJ1-2, with 7 nucleotides matching TRBD1. The sequence was collected from a man aged 30-40 years with acute or convalescent COVID-19. Sequenced material: peripheral blood. This CDR3 reads CASTLLDRAFVYTF. Here the CDR3 DNA reads TGTGCCAGCACCCTCCTTGACAGGGCGTTTGTCTACACCTTC.